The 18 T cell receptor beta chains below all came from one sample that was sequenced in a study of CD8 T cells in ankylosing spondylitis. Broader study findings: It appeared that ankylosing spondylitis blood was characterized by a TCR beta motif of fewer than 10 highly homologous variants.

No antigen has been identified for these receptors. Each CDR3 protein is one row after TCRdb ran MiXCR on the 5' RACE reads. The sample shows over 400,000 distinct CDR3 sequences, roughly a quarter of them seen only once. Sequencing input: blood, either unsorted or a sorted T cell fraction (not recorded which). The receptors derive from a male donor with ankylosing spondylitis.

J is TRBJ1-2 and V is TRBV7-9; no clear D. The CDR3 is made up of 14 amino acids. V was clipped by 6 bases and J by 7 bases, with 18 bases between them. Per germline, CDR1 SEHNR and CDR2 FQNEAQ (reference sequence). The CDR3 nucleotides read TGTGCCAGCAGTCGGCTTGGCGAGGAGTTTGGCTACACCTTC. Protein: CASSRLGEEFGYTF.

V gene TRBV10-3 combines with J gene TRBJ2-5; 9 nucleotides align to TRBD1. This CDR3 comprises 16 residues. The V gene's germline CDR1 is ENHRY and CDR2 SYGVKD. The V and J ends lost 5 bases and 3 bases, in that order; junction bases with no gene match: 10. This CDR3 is CAISFALGTGKETQYF. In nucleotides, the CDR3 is TGTGCCATCAGTTTTGCTCTTGGGACAGGGAAAGAGACCCAGTACTTC.

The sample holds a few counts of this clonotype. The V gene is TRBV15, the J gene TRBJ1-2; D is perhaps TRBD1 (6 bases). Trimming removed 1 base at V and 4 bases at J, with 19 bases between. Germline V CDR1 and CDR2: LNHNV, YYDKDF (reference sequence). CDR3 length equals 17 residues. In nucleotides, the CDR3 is TGTGCCACCAGCAGAGTGGCGGGGGGCGGTTCGAGCTATGGCTACACCTTC. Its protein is CATSRVAGGGSSYGYTF.

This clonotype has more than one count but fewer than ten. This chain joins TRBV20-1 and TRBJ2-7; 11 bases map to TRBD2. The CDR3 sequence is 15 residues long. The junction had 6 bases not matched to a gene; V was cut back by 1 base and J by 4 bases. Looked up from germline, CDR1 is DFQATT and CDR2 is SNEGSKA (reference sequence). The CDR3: CSARGSLAGGYEQYF. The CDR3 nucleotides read TGCAGTGCTAGAGGGTCCCTAGCGGGAGGTTACGAGCAGTACTTC.

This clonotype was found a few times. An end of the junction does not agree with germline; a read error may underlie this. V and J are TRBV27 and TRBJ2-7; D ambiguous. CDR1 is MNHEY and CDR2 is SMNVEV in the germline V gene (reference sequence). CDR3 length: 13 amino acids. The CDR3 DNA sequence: TGTGCCAGCAGTTCAGGTGCCTCCTACGGGCAGTACTTC. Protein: CASSSGASYGQYF.

CDR3 in amino acids: CSATSWQGYEQYF. The DNA for the CDR3 is TGCAGTGCTACGTCGTGGCAGGGCTACGAGCAGTACTTC. The chain combines TRBV20-1 with TRBJ2-7, with TRBD1 as a possible D gene (5 bases). The CDR3 runs to 13 residues. In germline, CDR1 is DFQATT, CDR2 SNEGSKA (reference sequence). V lost 4 bases and J 3 bases, leaving 13 bases between the germline ends.

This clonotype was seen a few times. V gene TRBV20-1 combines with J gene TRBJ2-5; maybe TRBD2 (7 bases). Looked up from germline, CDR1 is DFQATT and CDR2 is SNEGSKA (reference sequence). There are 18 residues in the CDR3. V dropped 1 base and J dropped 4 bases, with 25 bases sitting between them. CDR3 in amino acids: CSARVLKGGIQGSETQYF. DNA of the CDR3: TGCAGTGCTAGAGTCTTGAAGGGAGGGATACAGGGATCAGAGACCCAGTACTTC.

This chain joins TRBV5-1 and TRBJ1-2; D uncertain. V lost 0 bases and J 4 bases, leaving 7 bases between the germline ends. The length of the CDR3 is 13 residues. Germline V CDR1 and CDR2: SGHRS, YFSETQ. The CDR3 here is CASSLDRVYGYTF. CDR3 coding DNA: TGCGCCAGCAGCTTGGACAGAGTCTATGGCTACACCTTC.

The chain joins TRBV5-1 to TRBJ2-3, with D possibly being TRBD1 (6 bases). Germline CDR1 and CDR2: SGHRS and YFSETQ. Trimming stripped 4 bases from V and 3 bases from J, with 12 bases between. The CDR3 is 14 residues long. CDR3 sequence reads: CASSVQGQTDTQYF. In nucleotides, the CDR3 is TGCGCCAGCAGCGTACAGGGTCAGACAGATACGCAGTATTTT.

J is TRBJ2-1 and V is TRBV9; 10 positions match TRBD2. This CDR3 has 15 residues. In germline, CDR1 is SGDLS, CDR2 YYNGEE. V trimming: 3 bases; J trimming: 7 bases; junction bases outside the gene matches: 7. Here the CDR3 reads CASSAGLAAGNEQFF. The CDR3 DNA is TGTGCCAGCAGCGCCGGACTAGCGGCCGGGAATGAGCAGTTCTTC.

CDR3 in DNA: TGTGCCAGCTCACCAGGTTTGGCAGGGGGCACCTACGAGCAGTACTTC. Protein sequence: CASSPGLAGGTYEQYF. The rearrangement joins TRBV18 to TRBJ2-7; TRBD1 agrees at 8 bases. The CDR3 is made up of 16 amino acids. Germline V CDR1 and CDR2: KGHSH, LQKENI. V was pared by 2 bases and J by 2 bases, with 8 bases of the junction left unmatched.

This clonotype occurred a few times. The DNA for the CDR3 is TGTGCCAGCAGCATCGTGACAGGGATAGGCACAGATACGCAGTATTTT. Its protein product is CASSIVTGIGTDTQYF. The chain links TRBV7-8 to TRBJ2-3; 7 nucleotides align to TRBD1. V lost 5 bases, J lost 1 base, and 9 bases stayed unmatched. CDR1 and CDR2 (germline): SGHVS, FQNEAQ. The CDR3 extends over 16 amino acids. Drawing the rest from reference TRBV7-8 and TRBJ2-3, the complete variable domain is GAGVSQSPRYKVAKRGQDVALRCDPISGHVSLFWYQQALGQGPEFLTYFQNEAQLDKSGLPSDRFFAERPEGSVSTLKIQRTQQEDSAVYLCASSIVTGIGTDTQYFGPGTRLTVL.

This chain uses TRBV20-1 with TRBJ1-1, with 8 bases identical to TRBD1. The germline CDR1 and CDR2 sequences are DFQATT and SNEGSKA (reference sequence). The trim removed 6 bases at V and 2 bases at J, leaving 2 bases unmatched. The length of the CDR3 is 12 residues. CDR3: CSAGTGNTEAFF. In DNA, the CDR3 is TGCAGTGCCGGGACAGGTAACACTGAAGCTTTCTTT.

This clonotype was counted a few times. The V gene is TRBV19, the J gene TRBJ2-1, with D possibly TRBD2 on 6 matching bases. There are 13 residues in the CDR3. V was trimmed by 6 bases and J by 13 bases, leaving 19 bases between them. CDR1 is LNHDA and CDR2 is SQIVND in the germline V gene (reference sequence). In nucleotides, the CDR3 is TGTGCCAGTAGCCACTTAGCGGAGGCCCCCCAGTTCTTC. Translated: CASSHLAEAPQFF.

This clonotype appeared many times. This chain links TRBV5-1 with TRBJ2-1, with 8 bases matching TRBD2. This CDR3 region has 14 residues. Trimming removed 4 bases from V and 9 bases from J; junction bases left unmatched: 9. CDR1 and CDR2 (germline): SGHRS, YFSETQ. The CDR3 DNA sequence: TGCGCCAGCAGCCAGGGACTAGAACGGGTTGAGCAGTTCTTC. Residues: CASSQGLERVEQFF.

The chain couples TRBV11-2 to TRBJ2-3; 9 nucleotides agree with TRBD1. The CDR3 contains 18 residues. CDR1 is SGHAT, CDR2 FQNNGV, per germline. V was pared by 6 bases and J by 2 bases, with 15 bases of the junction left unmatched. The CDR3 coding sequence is TGTGCCAGCAGTCGGAATCCGGGACAGGGAGTTTCCACAGATACGCAGTATTTT. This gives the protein CASSRNPGQGVSTDTQYF.

The CDR3 region is CASSLRDNEAGELFF. The DNA of the CDR3 is TGCGCCAGCAGCTTGCGGGACAACGAGGCCGGGGAGCTGTTTTTT. This sequence joins TRBV5-1 and TRBJ2-2, with a weak D call TRBD1 (6 bases). The V and J ends lost 1 base and 6 bases respectively, with 13 bases between them. Germline assignment: CDR1 SGHRS and CDR2 YFSETQ. CDR3 length equals 15 residues.

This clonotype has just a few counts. The CDR3 region is CASSPFLAGESDTQYF. The CDR3 DNA follows: TGTGCCAGCAGCCCCTTCCTAGCGGGAGAGTCAGATACGCAGTATTTT. The chain carries TRBV3-1 and TRBJ2-3; 10 nucleotides match TRBD2. Trimming removed 4 bases from V and 4 bases from J; junction bases left unmatched: 8. The V gene's germline CDR1 is LGHDT and CDR2 YNNKEL (reference sequence). This CDR3 contains 16 residues.